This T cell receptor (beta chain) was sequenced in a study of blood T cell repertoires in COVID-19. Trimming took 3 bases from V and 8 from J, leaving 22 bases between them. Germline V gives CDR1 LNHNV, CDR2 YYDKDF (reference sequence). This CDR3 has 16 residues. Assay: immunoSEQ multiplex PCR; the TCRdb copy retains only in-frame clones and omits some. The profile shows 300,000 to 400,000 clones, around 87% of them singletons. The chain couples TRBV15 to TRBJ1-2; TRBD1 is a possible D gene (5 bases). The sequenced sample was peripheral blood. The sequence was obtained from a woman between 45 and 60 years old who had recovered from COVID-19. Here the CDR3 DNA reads TGTGCCACCAGCAGCCCGATGGGTTTAGGGGATGGAGGCTACACCTTC. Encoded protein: CATSSPMGLGDGGYTF.